The 23 T cell receptor beta chains given below trace back to one sample, sequenced in a study of molecular identifiers for immune sequencing clone quantification. TCRdb reprocessed the PCR reads via MiXCR and lists one record per CDR3 protein. This sample has around 94,000 distinct CDR3 sequences, with about 32% found just once. Sequencing was done on a sample of naive CD8+ T cells from blood, with Jurkat cell RNA spiked in. Documented subset: FACS-sorted CD8+CD4-CCR7+CD45RA+ naive T cells. These receptors originate from a human donor in good health. Some libraries in this study had Jurkat cell RNA spiked in.

This clonotype was seen only once. The chain couples TRBV29-1 to TRBJ1-3; D not resolved. The germline CDR1 and CDR2 sequences are SQVTM and ANQGSEA. The V end was cut by 4 bases, the J end by 4 bases, with 8 bases between. This CDR3 has 12 amino acids. CDR3 sequence reads: CSVAEEGNTIYF. CDR3 coding DNA: TGCAGCGTTGCGGAAGAGGGAAACACCATATATTTT.

Comment on this clonotype: A much larger clone differs from this one at a single base, so this may be a read error. CDR3 in DNA: TGTGCCAGCAGCTTGGACGGCACGAATGAAAAACCGTTTTTT. Protein sequence: CASSLDGTNEKPFF. The chain joins TRBV5-4 to TRBJ1-4, with D hard to call. This CDR3 is built from 14 residues. Germline CDR1 is SGHNT and CDR2 is YYREEE (reference sequence).

Notes on this clonotype: A read error is possible here, since a much larger clone lies one base away. Without the conserved terminal phenylalanine or tryptophan, this CDR3 likely stems from a read error. This chain connects TRBV7-9 to TRBJ2-3; no definite D call. Germline CDR1 and CDR2: SEHNR and FQNEAQ (reference sequence). Trimming took 2 bases from V and 6 from J, leaving 9 bases between them. CDR3 size: 13 residues. For the CDR3, the DNA is TGTGCCAGCAGCTTAATGGCCTGGGATACGCAGTATCTT. It codes for CASSLMAWDTQYL.

This clonotype was counted a few times. The chain employs TRBV12-3 or TRBV12-4 and TRBJ1-4, with 10 bases aligning to TRBD1. The CDR3 length is 20 residues. The trim removed 5 bases at V and 0 bases at J, leaving 15 bases unmatched. CDR3: CASSKVGQGHEFTTNEKLFF. CDR3 in DNA: TGTGCCAGCAGTAAAGTGGGACAGGGGCACGAATTTACAACTAATGAAAAACTGTTTTTT.

This clonotype was picked up a small number of times. This sequence joins TRBV7-2 and TRBJ2-7, with TRBD1 as a possible D gene (7 bases). Trimming removed 5 bases at V and 7 bases at J, with 12 bases between. The CDR3 is 12 amino acids. CDR1 and CDR2 from the germline V gene are SGHTA and FQGNSA. The CDR3, as DNA: TGTGCCAGCAGCGCGGGACAGCTAGAGCAGTACTTC. Translating it yields CASSAGQLEQYF. The whole variable domain, filled in from reference TRBV7-2 and TRBJ2-7, reads GAGVSQSPSNKVTEKGKDVELRCDPISGHTALYWYRQSLGQGLEFLIYFQGNSAPDKSGLPSDRFSAERTGGSVSTLTIQRTQQEDSAVYLCASSAGQLEQYFGPGTRLTVT.

This clonotype was seen more than once but under ten times. This rearrangement joins TRBV5-5 to TRBJ2-3; TRBD1 matches 8 bases. This CDR3 has 15 residues. From germline, CDR1 is SGHKS and CDR2 YYEKEE (reference sequence). The ends lost 5 bases at V and 2 bases at J; junction bases unmatched: 7. The DNA of the CDR3 is TGTGCCAGCAGGCCCGGGACAGGAGACACAGATACGCAGTATTTT. Its protein product is CASRPGTGDTDTQYF. The variable domain in full, completed from reference TRBV5-5 and TRBJ2-3, reads DAGVTQSPTHLIKTRGQQVTLRCSPISGHKSVSWYQQVLGQGPQFIFQYYEKEERGRGNFPDRFSARQFPNYSSELNVNALLLGDSALYLCASRPGTGDTDTQYFGPGTRLTVL.

This clonotype was detected a few times. The chain couples TRBV5-6 to TRBJ1-6, with D perhaps matching TRBD1 (6 bases). The CDR3 has 16 residues. The germline V gene has CDR1 SGHDT and CDR2 YYEEEE. The V and J ends lost 0 bases and 1 base respectively, with 8 bases between them. CDR3 in DNA: TGTGCCAGCAGCTTGGGAACAGGGTCCTATAATTCACCCCTCCACTTT. It encodes CASSLGTGSYNSPLHF.

The table lists this clonotype with a count of one. Just one base apart from a much larger clone, this may be a read error. The chain employs TRBV9 and TRBJ1-1; no reliable D call. The CDR3 extends over 19 amino acids. The germline V gene has CDR1 SGDLS and CDR2 YYNGEE. CDR3 sequence (DNA): TGTGCCAGCAGCTTTATGACGGCCACCCGCTTTAAGATGAACACTGAAGCTTCCTTT. It is translated as CASSFMTATRFKMNTEASF.

This clonotype was picked up a small number of times. The chain uses TRBV14 and TRBJ2-5; 9 bases match TRBD1. J lost 5 bases, V lost 2 bases, and 12 bases had no gene match. The CDR3 has 17 amino acids. Germline loops: CDR1 SGHDN, CDR2 FVKESK. CDR3 region: CASSQLAGTGIGETQYF. In nucleotides, the CDR3 is TGTGCCAGCAGCCAACTAGCCGGGACAGGGATCGGGGAGACCCAGTACTTC.

This clonotype was counted at least ten times. The J gene is TRBJ2-7, the V gene TRBV20-1; tentative D call: TRBD1 (5 bases). The germline gives CDR1 DFQATT, CDR2 SNEGSKA (reference sequence). V gave up 6 bases and J gave up 2 bases, with 17 bases separating them. This CDR3 is 14 amino acids long. The CDR3 is CSAESAQGTYEQYF. DNA of the CDR3: TGCAGTGCCGAGAGCGCCCAGGGTACCTACGAGCAGTACTTC.

This clonotype appeared a single time. The chain is built from TRBV19 and TRBJ2-7; D is ambiguous. In germline, CDR1 is LNHDA, CDR2 SQIVND (reference sequence). V was shortened by 6 bases and J by 0 bases, with 12 bases between the two germline ends. CDR3 length: 14 residues. The CDR3 DNA reads as TGTGCCAGTAGATGTACGGCGAGCTCCTACGAGCAGTACTTC. This sequence encodes CASRCTASSYEQYF. The full variable domain, rest sourced from reference TRBV19 and TRBJ2-7, is DGGITQSPKYLFRKEGQNVTLSCEQNLNHDAMYWYRQDPGQGLRLIYYSQIVNDFQKGDIAEGYSVSREKKESFPLTVTSAQKNPTAFYLCASRCTASSYEQYFGPGTRLTVT.

The sample holds many counts of this clonotype. This chain connects TRBV29-1 to TRBJ2-5, with a tentative D call TRBD1 (6 bases). This CDR3 region has 14 residues. Trimming took off 3 bases at V and 3 bases at J, with 14 bases between the two ends. Germline CDR1 and CDR2: SQVTM and ANQGSEA. CDR3 protein: CSVDGFGQKETQYF. The CDR3 DNA reads as TGCAGCGTTGATGGGTTTGGACAGAAAGAGACCCAGTACTTC.

This clonotype was counted many times. The chain couples TRBV28 to TRBJ2-3; weak D call: TRBD1 (5 bases). The CDR3 is 14 amino acids. CDR1 is MDHEN, CDR2 SYDVKM, per germline. V lost 3 bases and J lost 0, with 7 bases in between. The CDR3 sequence: CASSLDKSTDTQYF. DNA for the CDR3: TGTGCCAGCAGTTTGGACAAAAGCACAGATACGCAGTATTTT.

This clonotype was detected only a few times. This chain uses TRBV7-8 with TRBJ1-5; 7 bases align to TRBD1. This CDR3 has 16 amino acids. V lost 2 bases and J lost 4; bases outside the gene matches: 8. Germline V gives CDR1 SGHVS, CDR2 FQNEAQ. The CDR3 here is CASSLMSGTVNQPQHF. As DNA, the CDR3 is TGTGCCAGCAGCTTAATGTCTGGGACAGTTAATCAGCCCCAGCATTTT. Looking up the rest from reference TRBV7-8 and TRBJ1-5 gives the full variable domain: GAGVSQSPRYKVAKRGQDVALRCDPISGHVSLFWYQQALGQGPEFLTYFQNEAQLDKSGLPSDRFFAERPEGSVSTLKIQRTQQEDSAVYLCASSLMSGTVNQPQHFGDGTRLSIL.

This clonotype was picked up a small number of times. V usage is TRBV9 and J usage is TRBJ2-1; 8 bases line up with TRBD2. Germline V gives CDR1 SGDLS, CDR2 YYNGEE. J gave up 10 bases and V 6 bases, and 12 bases lay outside the gene matches. The CDR3 length is 14 residues. CDR3 coding DNA: TGTGCCAGCACCCCGGGGGGGGTTGTTGGGGAGCAGTTCTTC. Protein product: CASTPGGVVGEQFF.

A note on this clonotype: A read error is likely, as this CDR3 ends without the conserved phenylalanine or tryptophan. The chain combines TRBV20-1 with TRBJ2-1, with D perhaps matching TRBD2 (5 bases). CDR1 and CDR2 from the germline V gene are DFQATT and SNEGSKA (reference sequence). The CDR3 covers 13 residues. Written as DNA, the CDR3 is TGTAGTGCTAGTCTCCCGGGGAGCCGCCAGCAGTTCATC. As protein: CSASLPGSRQQFI.

The table lists this clonotype with a few counts. The V and J genes are TRBV2 and TRBJ2-7; 8 nucleotides match TRBD1. Germline V lookup: CDR1 SNHLY, CDR2 FYNNEI. The V gene end was trimmed by 0 bases and the J gene end by 4 bases; junction bases not matched to a gene: 11. This CDR3 region has 17 residues. The DNA for the CDR3 is TGTGCCAGCAGTGAAGCGATGCTCAGGGGGCGCCCATACGAGCAGTACTTC. It codes for CASSEAMLRGRPYEQYF.

About this clonotype itself: One base away lies a much larger clone, so this may be a sequencing read error. The gene calls are TRBV7-2 and TRBJ2-4, with 10 bases that match TRBD2. Per germline, CDR1 SGHTA and CDR2 FQGNSA. The CDR3 runs 19 residues. V shed 0 bases, J shed 9 bases, and the junction held 17 bases outside the gene matches. The CDR3 bases are TGTGCCAGCAGCTTAGCACTACCTAGCGGGAGTCGCCCCAGAATCATTCAGTACTTC. This encodes CASSLALPSGSRPRIIQYF. Using reference TRBV7-2 and TRBJ2-4 for the parts outside the CDR3, the full variable domain is GAGVSQSPSNKVTEKGKDVELRCDPISGHTALYWYRQSLGQGLEFLIYFQGNSAPDKSGLPSDRFSAERTGGSVSTLTIQRTQQEDSAVYLCASSLALPSGSRPRIIQYFGAGTRLSVL.

This clonotype came up a few times. The rearrangement joins TRBV9 to TRBJ1-1; TRBD1 matches at 8 bases. With V trimmed by 3 bases and J by 3 bases, 7 bases remained unmatched. Germline values: CDR1 SGDLS, CDR2 YYNGEE. The CDR3 covers 15 residues. The chain's CDR3 is CASSAPTGGDTEAFF. CDR3 DNA: TGTGCCAGCAGCGCCCCTACAGGGGGGGACACTGAAGCTTTCTTT.

This clonotype was seen only a few times. The chain employs TRBV13 and TRBJ2-6; 8 nucleotides line up with TRBD2. The V gene end was trimmed by 3 bases and the J gene end by 2 bases; junction bases not matched to a gene: 6. The CDR3 runs to 17 residues. CDR1 is PRHDT and CDR2 is FYEKMQ in the germline V gene (reference sequence). The CDR3 DNA reads TGTGCCAGCAGCTTCCAGCGGGAGCTTGCTGGGGCCAACGTCCTGACTTTC. Translated, it gives CASSFQRELAGANVLTF.

This chain joins TRBV20-1 and TRBJ1-5; perhaps TRBD1 as D (6 bases). V gave up 1 base and J gave up 4 bases, with 11 bases separating them. From germline, CDR1 is DFQATT and CDR2 SNEGSKA (reference sequence). This CDR3 is 14 amino acids long. For the CDR3, the DNA is TGCAGTGCTAGAGGGGGGCGGGAAAATCAGCCCCAGCATTTT. Translated: CSARGGRENQPQHF.

This clonotype was recorded only once. With a much larger clone just one base away, this may be a read error. The CDR3 DNA reads TGTGCCAGCAGTTGGTCGGACACCGGGGAGCTGGTTTTT. The encoded protein is CASSWSDTGELVF. V is TRBV12-3 or TRBV12-4 and J is TRBJ2-2; either TRBD1 or TRBD2 may fit D (5 bases each). CDR3 length: 13 amino acids.

V is TRBV27 and J is TRBJ1-1; D is perhaps TRBD1 (5 bases). V lost 3 bases and J 0 bases, leaving 11 bases between the germline ends. The CDR3 is 15 residues long. Germline CDR1 MNHEY, CDR2 SMNVEV (reference sequence). In DNA form, the CDR3 reads TGTGCCAGCAGTTTCCTCGACAGTATGAACACTGAAGCTTTCTTT. This translates into CASSFLDSMNTEAFF.